Presented here are 4 T cell receptor beta chains from one specimen sequenced in a study of beta chain features in type 1 diabetes. The authors reverse transcribed all of the isolated RNA, so sequencing captured expressed TCRB transcripts. The method was immunoSEQ multiplex PCR; TCRdb's version includes in-frame clones alone and lacks a portion of them. The sample includes about 110,000 clones, 30% to 40% seen only once; the top ten take about 0.063%. Sequencing input: stem cell memory CD4+ T cells from blood. The receptors were gathered from a woman aged 18-29 years in good health.

As DNA, the CDR3 is TGTGCCAGCTCACCATGGACAGGGCAAGCCTACGAGCAGTACTTC. It yields the protein CASSPWTGQAYEQYF. This chain connects TRBV18 to TRBJ2-7; TRBD1 aligns across 8 bases. The CDR3 is made up of 15 amino acids. Germline loops: CDR1 KGHSH, CDR2 LQKENI. The V segment lost 2 bases and the J segment 2 bases; nucleotides outside the gene matches: 5.

The chain is built from TRBV6-5 and TRBJ2-7; maybe TRBD1 (5 bases). The V and J ends lost 0 bases and 3 bases respectively, with 9 bases between them. This CDR3 has 14 residues. CDR1 is MNHEY and CDR2 is SVGAGI in the germline V gene. The CDR3 spells CASSYSRQGYEQYF. The CDR3 DNA is TGTGCCAGCAGTTACTCTCGGCAGGGCTACGAGCAGTACTTC.

The chain employs TRBV30 and TRBJ1-2; unclear D gene. Germline assignment: CDR1 GTSNPN and CDR2 SVGIG (reference sequence). The V end was cut by 0 bases, the J end by 8 bases, with 10 bases between. The CDR3 covers 12 residues. The CDR3 protein is CAWSVVSKGYTF. CDR3 sequence (DNA): TGTGCCTGGAGTGTTGTGAGTAAGGGCTACACCTTC.

The V and J genes are TRBV18 and TRBJ2-1, with TRBD2 matching over 11 bases. The trim removed 2 bases at V and 3 bases at J, leaving 3 bases unmatched. Germline V gene data show CDR1 as KGHSH and CDR2 as LQKENI. The CDR3 contains 16 residues. This CDR3 is CASSPLAGGDYNEQFF. CDR3 coding DNA: TGTGCCAGCTCACCATTAGCGGGAGGGGACTACAATGAGCAGTTCTTC.